These 24 T cell receptor beta chains originate from one sample sequenced in a study of T cells in Graves' hyperthyroidism and ophthalmopathy (dated by TCRdb to about 2019). Library construction relied on multiplex PCR. Sequenced on an Illumina HiSeq 2000. Amplification of TCR beta CDR3 regions was carried out from RNA transcripts. A first-round RT-PCR of the TCR CDR3 used the HTBI primer set with the Qiagen OneStep RT-PCR kit. TCRdb redid the processing of the public reads, applying fastp at Q25 and MiXCR, and retained in-frame beta chains. Records with the same CDR3 protein are collapsed into one entry carrying the most frequent genes and DNA. Here the sample has some 580,000 distinct CDR3 sequences; approximately 15% occur a single time. The ten biggest clones cover 2.5% to 4% of the sample. The sample comprised blood. All receptors come from a woman in her thirties or forties with Graves' ophthalmopathy.

This clonotype appeared a few times. The chain combines TRBV6-2 or TRBV6-3 with TRBJ2-1; tentative D call: TRBD1 (6 bases). V lost 5 bases and J lost 7, with 12 bases in between. CDR1 MNHEY and CDR2 SVGEGT come from the germline V gene. The CDR3 runs 13 residues. The CDR3 bases are TGTGCCAGCAGTATCAGACAGGTGAATGAGCAGTTCTTC. It codes for CASSIRQVNEQFF.

The V call is TRBV28, the J call TRBJ1-5, with no clear D. There are 11 residues in the CDR3. Germline CDR1 is MDHEN and CDR2 is SYDVKM. V was trimmed by 5 bases and J by 7 bases, leaving 6 bases between them. The CDR3 region is CASSAIQPQHF. The CDR3, as DNA: TGTGCCAGCAGTGCAATCCAGCCCCAGCATTTT.

The chain employs TRBV27 and TRBJ2-5; D perhaps matches TRBD2 (6 bases). The CDR3 sequence is 14 residues long. CDR1 and CDR2 from the germline V gene are MNHEY and SMNVEV (reference sequence). Trimming removed 0 bases at V and 5 bases at J, with 10 bases between. The CDR3, as DNA: TGTGCCAGCAGTTTATCGCCGCGGGGTGAGACCCAGTACTTC. This encodes CASSLSPRGETQYF.

This clonotype has a handful of counts. As DNA, the CDR3 is TGTGCCAGCAGGCTTACAGGGGCAGGCAATGAGCAGTTCTTC. As protein: CASRLTGAGNEQFF. The V and J genes are TRBV6-1 and TRBJ2-1; 7 positions match TRBD1. The CDR3 runs 14 residues. Germline V gene data show CDR1 as MNHNS and CDR2 as SASEGT. The V and J ends lost 6 bases and 6 bases, in that order; junction bases with no gene match: 8.

J is TRBJ2-7 and V is TRBV14, with D perhaps TRBD1 (6 bases). Trimming pared 8 bases from V and 6 bases from J, leaving 11 bases between. Germline CDR1 is SGHDN and CDR2 is FVKESK. The CDR3 spans 11 residues. This CDR3 reads CASAQGGEQYF. CDR3 nucleotide sequence: TGTGCCAGCGCCCAAGGGGGCGAGCAGTACTTC.

This chain uses TRBV11-2 with TRBJ2-1; 12 positions agree with TRBD2. Germline loops: CDR1 SGHAT, CDR2 FQNNGV. There are 15 residues in the CDR3. The ends lost 4 bases at V and 7 bases at J; junction bases unmatched: 5. This chain's CDR3 is CASSSGLAGRNEQFF. DNA for the CDR3: TGTGCCAGCAGCTCAGGACTAGCGGGGAGGAATGAGCAGTTCTTC.

The chain has TRBV19 and TRBJ2-1, with 8 bases matching TRBD2. The CDR3 is 16 residues long. Per the germline V gene, CDR1 is LNHDA and CDR2 is SQIVND (reference sequence). Losses at the gene ends were 6 bases for V and 7 bases for J; bases not matched to a gene: 14. The CDR3 sequence: CASRGSGGPPWNEQFF. The CDR3 DNA sequence: TGTGCCAGTAGGGGCAGCGGGGGCCCCCCATGGAATGAGCAGTTCTTC. Full variable domain (remainder filled in from reference TRBV19 and TRBJ2-1): DGGITQSPKYLFRKEGQNVTLSCEQNLNHDAMYWYRQDPGQGLRLIYYSQIVNDFQKGDIAEGYSVSREKKESFPLTVTSAQKNPTAFYLCASRGSGGPPWNEQFFGPGTRLTVL.

Many counts were recorded for this clonotype. The genes are TRBV5-1 and TRBJ2-1, with TRBD1 matching 7 bases. The CDR3 is made up of 13 amino acids. Per germline, CDR1 SGHRS and CDR2 YFSETQ. Losses at the gene ends were 4 bases for V and 8 bases for J; bases not matched to a gene: 6. This chain's CDR3 is CASSALTGDEQFF. The CDR3 bases are TGCGCCAGCAGCGCACTAACAGGGGATGAGCAGTTCTTC.

CDR3 DNA: TGCAGTGTACCGGGACTAGCGGGAGGCCCCCGGGAGACCCAGTACTTC. This codes for CSVPGLAGGPRETQYF. The J gene is TRBJ2-5, the V gene TRBV20-1, with 15 bases that match TRBD2. The CDR3 runs to 16 residues. CDR1 and CDR2 (germline): DFQATT, SNEGSKA (reference sequence). V shed 7 bases and J 5 bases; nucleotides not matched to a gene: 11.

The J gene is TRBJ2-2, the V gene TRBV6-4; 8 nucleotides agree with TRBD1. Germline V gene data show CDR1 as MRHNA and CDR2 as SNTAGT. This CDR3 spans 16 amino acids. The ends lost 6 bases at V and 3 bases at J; junction bases unmatched: 9. CDR3 sequence (DNA): TGTGCCAGCAGCCCAAACTCGGGACAGGACACCGGGGAGCTGTTTTTT. Translated, it gives CASSPNSGQDTGELFF.

Many counts were recorded for this clonotype. V and J are TRBV4-1 and TRBJ1-1, with unresolved D. V was clipped by 3 bases and J by 1 base, with 9 bases between them. This CDR3 is built from 14 residues. CDR1 MGHRA and CDR2 YSYEKL come from the germline V gene. CDR3 region: CASSHPSRNTEAFF. For the CDR3, the DNA is TGCGCCAGCAGCCACCCCAGCAGGAACACTGAAGCTTTCTTT.

This clonotype was observed at least ten times. The chain employs TRBV30 and TRBJ1-1, with 9 bases identical to TRBD1. Looked up from germline, CDR1 is GTSNPN and CDR2 is SVGIG (reference sequence). V dropped 5 bases and J dropped 5; count of bases not matched to a gene: 9. The CDR3 spans 14 residues. Here the CDR3 reads CAWSGQGRTTEAFF. The CDR3 DNA sequence: TGTGCCTGGTCGGGACAGGGACGGACGACTGAAGCTTTCTTT. The full variable domain, in which reference TRBV30 and TRBJ1-1 provide the parts outside the CDR3, is SQTIHQWPATLVQPVGSPLSLECTVEGTSNPNLYWYRQAAGRGLQLLFYSVGIGQISSEVPQNLSASRPQDRQFILSSKKLLLSDSGFYLCAWSGQGRTTEAFFGQGTRLTVV.

This clonotype was recorded at least ten times. The rearrangement joins TRBV2 to TRBJ1-5, with D possibly TRBD1 on 6 matching bases. CDR1 SNHLY and CDR2 FYNNEI come from the germline V gene. V was pared by 6 bases and J by 0 bases, with 12 bases between. This CDR3 is 15 amino acids long. CDR3 DNA: TGTGCCAGCAGCCTACAGGGTTATAGCAATCAGCCCCAGCATTTT. It encodes CASSLQGYSNQPQHF.

The V and J genes are TRBV6-5 and TRBJ2-1, with 10 bases fitting TRBD2. This CDR3 spans 17 amino acids. Trimming at V came to 0 bases and at J to 7 bases, leaving 9 bases not matched to a gene. Germline V gives CDR1 MNHEY, CDR2 SVGAGI. The CDR3 spells CASSYSRRLAGDNEQFF. CDR3 nucleotides: TGTGCCAGCAGTTACTCGAGGCGCCTAGCGGGGGATAATGAGCAGTTCTTC.

This clonotype was counted only a few times. V is TRBV29-1 and J is TRBJ1-1; 9 bases align to TRBD1. The V gene's germline CDR1 is SQVTM and CDR2 ANQGSEA. The ends lost 7 bases at V and 5 bases at J; junction bases unmatched: 5. The CDR3 totals 12 residues. CDR3 sequence: CSAQGAGTEAFF. The CDR3, as DNA: TGCAGCGCACAGGGGGCAGGGACTGAAGCTTTCTTT. The full variable domain, with the rest looked up from reference TRBV29-1 and TRBJ1-1, is SAVISQKPSRDICQRGTSLTIQCQVDSQVTMMFWYRQQPGQSLTLIATANQGSEATYESGFVIDKFPISRPNLTFSTLTVSNMSPEDSSIYLCSAQGAGTEAFFGQGTRLTVV.

The V call is TRBV19, the J call TRBJ2-7; 8 bases map to TRBD2. This CDR3 contains 14 residues. Trimming cost V 11 bases and J 3 bases; bases outside gene matches: 12. The germline CDR1 and CDR2 sequences are LNHDA and SQIVND (reference sequence). CDR3 sequence: CASRSGGYFYEQYF. The CDR3 DNA follows: TGTGCCTCCCGGAGCGGGGGCTACTTCTACGAGCAGTACTTC.

J is TRBJ2-7 and V is TRBV20-1, with TRBD2 matching over 11 bases. Germline V gene lookup returns CDR1 DFQATT and CDR2 SNEGSKA (reference sequence). V lost 4 bases to trimming and J lost 2 bases; unmatched junction nucleotides: 7. The CDR3 is 15 residues long. This chain's CDR3 is CSATHGTSGTYEQYF. DNA for the CDR3: TGCAGTGCTACCCACGGGACTAGCGGAACCTACGAGCAGTACTTC.

This chain connects TRBV27 to TRBJ2-1; TRBD2 might be the D (7 bases). Germline V lookup: CDR1 MNHEY, CDR2 SMNVEV (reference sequence). The CDR3 sequence is 17 residues long. The V end was cut by 6 bases, the J end by 4 bases, with 22 bases between. The CDR3 DNA is TGTGCCAGCAGCCCTCATTCAGGGCGGGGGACATACAATGAGCAGTTCTTC. Amino acids: CASSPHSGRGTYNEQFF.

The chain is built from TRBV28 and TRBJ2-5, with a possible D match to TRBD2 (7 bases). The V end was cut by 1 base, the J end by 3 bases, with 12 bases between. Germline V gene data show CDR1 as MDHEN and CDR2 as SYDVKM. The CDR3 totals 15 residues. The CDR3 is CASSLFGGLEETQYF. CDR3 sequence (DNA): TGTGCCAGCAGTTTATTCGGGGGGCTAGAAGAGACCCAGTACTTC.

The sample holds a few counts of this clonotype. The V gene is TRBV7-9, the J gene TRBJ1-3, with 11 bases lining up with TRBD1. Germline V gene lookup returns CDR1 SEHNR and CDR2 FQNEAQ (reference sequence). V trimming: 3 bases; J trimming: 6 bases; junction bases outside the gene matches: 1. The length of the CDR3 is 14 residues. CDR3 residues: CASSFGQGANTIYF. CDR3 in DNA: TGTGCCAGCAGCTTCGGACAGGGGGCAAACACCATATATTTT.

Ten or more counts support this clonotype. CDR3 nucleotide sequence: TGCGCCAGCAGCTTGGTAGGGACGGAGAAGAAGTTGGGCTACACCTTC. Its protein product is CASSLVGTEKKLGYTF. The V and J genes are TRBV5-1 and TRBJ1-2; D is perhaps TRBD1 (5 bases). Germline V CDR1 and CDR2: SGHRS, YFSETQ. CDR3 size: 16 residues. V lost 0 bases and J lost 8, with 20 bases in between.

This clonotype has ten or more counts. J is TRBJ1-1 and V is TRBV7-2; no clear D gene. Germline-derived CDR1 and CDR2 are SGHTA and FQGNSA. Trimming took off 8 bases at V and 3 bases at J, with 13 bases between the two ends. This CDR3 is 13 amino acids long. CDR3 protein: CASLPSKDTEAFF. The CDR3 DNA is TGTGCCAGCCTACCAAGTAAGGACACTGAAGCTTTCTTT.

The genes are TRBV9 and TRBJ1-1; D remains unclear. The CDR3 spans 12 residues. CDR1 and CDR2 from the germline V gene are SGDLS and YYNGEE. V was shortened by 0 bases and J by 8 bases, with 8 bases between the two germline ends. The CDR3 DNA reads as TGTGCCAGCAGCGTAGCCGGAGGGGAAGCTTTCTTT. It encodes CASSVAGGEAFF.

A note on this clonotype: This sequence may be a read error, since a much larger clone differs from it by one base. The chain carries TRBV6-1 and TRBJ1-5; D is possibly TRBD1 (6 bases). This CDR3 has 16 amino acids. Trimming stripped 6 bases from V and 4 bases from J, with 19 bases between. The germline gives CDR1 MNHNS, CDR2 SASEGT. CDR3 protein: CASSRTQTDRNQPQHF. CDR3 DNA: TGTGCCAGCAGCCGCACCCAGACAGACAGGAATCAGCCCCAGCATTTT.